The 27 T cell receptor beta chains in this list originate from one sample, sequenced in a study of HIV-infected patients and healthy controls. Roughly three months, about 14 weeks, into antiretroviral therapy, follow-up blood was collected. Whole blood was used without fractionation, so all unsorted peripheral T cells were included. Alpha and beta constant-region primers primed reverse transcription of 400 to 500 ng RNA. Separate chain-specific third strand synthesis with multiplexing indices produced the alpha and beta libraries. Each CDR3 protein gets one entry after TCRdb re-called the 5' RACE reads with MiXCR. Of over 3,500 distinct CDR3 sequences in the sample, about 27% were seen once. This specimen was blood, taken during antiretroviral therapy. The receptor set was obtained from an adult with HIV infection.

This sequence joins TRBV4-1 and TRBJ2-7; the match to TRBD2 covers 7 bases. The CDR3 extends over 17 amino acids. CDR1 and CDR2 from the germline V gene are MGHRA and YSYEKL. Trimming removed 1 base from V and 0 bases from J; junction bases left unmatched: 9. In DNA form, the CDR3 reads TGCGCCAGCAGCCAAGGACCACTGGGGGGGAGCTCCTACGAGCAGTACTTC. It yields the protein CASSQGPLGGSSYEQYF.

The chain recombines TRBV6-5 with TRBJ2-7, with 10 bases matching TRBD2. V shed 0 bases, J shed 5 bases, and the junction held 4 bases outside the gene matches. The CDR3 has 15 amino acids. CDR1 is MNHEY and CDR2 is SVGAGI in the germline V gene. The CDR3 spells CASSYSQRGGNEQYF. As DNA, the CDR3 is TGTGCCAGCAGTTACTCTCAGCGGGGGGGTAACGAGCAGTACTTC.

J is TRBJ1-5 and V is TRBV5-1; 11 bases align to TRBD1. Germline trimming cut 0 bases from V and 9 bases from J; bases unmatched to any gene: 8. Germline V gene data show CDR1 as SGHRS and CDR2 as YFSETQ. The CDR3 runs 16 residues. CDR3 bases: TGCGCCAGCAGCTTGGGGACAGGGGGCATCTCGGGGCCCCAGCATTTT. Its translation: CASSLGTGGISGPQHF.

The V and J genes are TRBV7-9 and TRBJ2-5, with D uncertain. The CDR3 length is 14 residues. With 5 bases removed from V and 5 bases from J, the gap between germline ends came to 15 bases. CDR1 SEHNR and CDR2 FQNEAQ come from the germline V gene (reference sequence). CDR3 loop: CASSPPMAWETQYF. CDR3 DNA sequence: TGTGCCAGCAGCCCCCCTATGGCGTGGGAGACCCAGTACTTC.

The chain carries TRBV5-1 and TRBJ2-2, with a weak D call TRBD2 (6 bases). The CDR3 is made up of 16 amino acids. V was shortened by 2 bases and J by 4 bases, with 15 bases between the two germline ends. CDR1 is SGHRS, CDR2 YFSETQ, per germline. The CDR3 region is CASSFGPAGSTGELFF. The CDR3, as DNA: TGCGCCAGCAGCTTCGGACCGGCGGGGAGCACCGGGGAGCTGTTTTTT.

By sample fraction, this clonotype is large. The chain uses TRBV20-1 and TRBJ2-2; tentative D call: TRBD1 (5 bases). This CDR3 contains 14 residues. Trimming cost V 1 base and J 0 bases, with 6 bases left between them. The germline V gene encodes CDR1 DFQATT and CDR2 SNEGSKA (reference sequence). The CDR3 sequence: CSARGQTNTGELFF. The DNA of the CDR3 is TGCAGTGCTAGAGGACAGACGAACACCGGGGAGCTGTTTTTT.

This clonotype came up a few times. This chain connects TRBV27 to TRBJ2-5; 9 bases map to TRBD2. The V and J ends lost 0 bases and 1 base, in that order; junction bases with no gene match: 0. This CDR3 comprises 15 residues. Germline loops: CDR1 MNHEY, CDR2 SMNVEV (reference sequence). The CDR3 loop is CASSLSGLAQETQYF. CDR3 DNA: TGTGCCAGCAGTTTATCGGGACTAGCCCAAGAGACCCAGTACTTC.

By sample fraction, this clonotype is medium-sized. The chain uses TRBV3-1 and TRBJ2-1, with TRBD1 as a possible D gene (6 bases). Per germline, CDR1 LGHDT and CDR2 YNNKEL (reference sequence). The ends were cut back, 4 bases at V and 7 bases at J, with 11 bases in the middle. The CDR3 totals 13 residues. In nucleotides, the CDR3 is TGTGCCAGCAGCCCAGACAGGTTTAATGAGCAGTTCTTC. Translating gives CASSPDRFNEQFF.

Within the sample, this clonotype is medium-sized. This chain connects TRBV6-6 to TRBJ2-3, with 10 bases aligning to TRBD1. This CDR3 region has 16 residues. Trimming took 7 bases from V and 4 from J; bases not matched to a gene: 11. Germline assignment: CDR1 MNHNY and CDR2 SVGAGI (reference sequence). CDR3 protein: CASNLWGTGEADTQYF. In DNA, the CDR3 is TGTGCCAGCAATCTATGGGGGACAGGGGAGGCAGATACGCAGTATTTT.

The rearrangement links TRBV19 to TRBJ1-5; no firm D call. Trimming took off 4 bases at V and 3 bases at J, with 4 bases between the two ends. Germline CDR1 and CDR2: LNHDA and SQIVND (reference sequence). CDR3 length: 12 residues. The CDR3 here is CASSRVNQPQHF. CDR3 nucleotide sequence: TGTGCCAGTAGTAGGGTCAATCAGCCCCAGCATTTT.

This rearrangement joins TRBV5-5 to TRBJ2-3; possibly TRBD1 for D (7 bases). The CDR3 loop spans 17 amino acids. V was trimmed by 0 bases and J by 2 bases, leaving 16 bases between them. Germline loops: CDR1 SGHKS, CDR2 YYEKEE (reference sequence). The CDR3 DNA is TGTGCCAGCAGCTTGGATCCAGGGGGGTTCGCCACAGATACGCAGTATTTT. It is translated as CASSLDPGGFATDTQYF.

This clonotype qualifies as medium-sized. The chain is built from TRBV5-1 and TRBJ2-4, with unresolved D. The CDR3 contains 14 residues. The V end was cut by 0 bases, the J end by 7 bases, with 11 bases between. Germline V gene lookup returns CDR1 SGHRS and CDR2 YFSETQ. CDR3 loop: CASSLATGPNIQYF. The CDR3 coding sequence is TGCGCCAGCAGCTTGGCTACCGGACCCAACATTCAGTACTTC.

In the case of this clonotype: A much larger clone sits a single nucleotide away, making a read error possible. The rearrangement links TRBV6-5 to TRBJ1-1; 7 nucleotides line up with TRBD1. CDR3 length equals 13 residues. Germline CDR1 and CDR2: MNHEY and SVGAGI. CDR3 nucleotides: TGTGACAGCAGTTACCCAGGGGGGACTGAAGCTTTCTTT. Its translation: CDSSYPGGTEAFF.

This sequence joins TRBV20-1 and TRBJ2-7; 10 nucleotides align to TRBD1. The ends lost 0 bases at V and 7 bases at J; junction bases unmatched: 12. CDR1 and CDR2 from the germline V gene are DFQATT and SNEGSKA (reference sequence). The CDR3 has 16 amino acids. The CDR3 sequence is CSARDTGGTGVEEQYF. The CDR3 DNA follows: TGCAGTGCTAGAGATACGGGCGGGACAGGGGTGGAAGAGCAGTACTTC.

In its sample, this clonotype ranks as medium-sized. The CDR3 region has the DNA TGTGCCAGCTCACGGAGACAGGGCACCTCGGGCACTGAAGCTTTCTTT. It codes for CASSRRQGTSGTEAFF. The J gene is TRBJ1-1, the V gene TRBV18; 7 nucleotides match TRBD1. The CDR3 spans 16 residues. Germline CDR1 and CDR2: KGHSH and LQKENI. J was trimmed by 4 bases and V by 4 bases; bases with no gene match: 12.

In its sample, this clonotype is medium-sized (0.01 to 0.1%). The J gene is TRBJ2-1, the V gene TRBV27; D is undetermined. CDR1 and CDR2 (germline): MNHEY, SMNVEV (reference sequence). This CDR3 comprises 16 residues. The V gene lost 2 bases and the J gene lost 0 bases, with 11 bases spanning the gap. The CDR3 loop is CASSLNTVGSYNEQFF. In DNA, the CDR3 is TGTGCCAGCAGTTTAAATACAGTGGGCTCCTACAATGAGCAGTTCTTC.

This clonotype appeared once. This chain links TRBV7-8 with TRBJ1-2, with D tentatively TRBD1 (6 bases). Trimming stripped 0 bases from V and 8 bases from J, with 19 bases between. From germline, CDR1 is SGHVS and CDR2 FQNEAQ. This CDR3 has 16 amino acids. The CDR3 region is CASSLAGAVFIEGYTF. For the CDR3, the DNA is TGTGCCAGCAGCTTAGCGGGGGCGGTGTTTATCGAAGGCTACACCTTC.

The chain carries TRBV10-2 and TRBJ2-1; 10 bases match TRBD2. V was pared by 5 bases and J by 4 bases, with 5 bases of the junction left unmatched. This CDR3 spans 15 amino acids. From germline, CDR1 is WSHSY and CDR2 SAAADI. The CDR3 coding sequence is TGCGCCAGCAGTCAGAGCGGGGGGGATTACAATGAGCAGTTCTTC. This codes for CASSQSGGDYNEQFF.

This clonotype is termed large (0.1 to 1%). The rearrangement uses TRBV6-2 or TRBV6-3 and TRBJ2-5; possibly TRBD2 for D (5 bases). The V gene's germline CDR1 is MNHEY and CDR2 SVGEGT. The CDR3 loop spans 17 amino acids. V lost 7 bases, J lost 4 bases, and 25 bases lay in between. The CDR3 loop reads CASTQARTLRARETQYF. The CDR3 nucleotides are TGTGCCAGCACTCAAGCCCGGACTTTACGCGCACGAGAGACCCAGTACTTC.

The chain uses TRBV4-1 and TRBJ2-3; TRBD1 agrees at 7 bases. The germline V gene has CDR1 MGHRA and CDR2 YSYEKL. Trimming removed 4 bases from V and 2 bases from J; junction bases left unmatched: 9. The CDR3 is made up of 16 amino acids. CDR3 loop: CASSRIRDSLTDTQYF. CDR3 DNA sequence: TGCGCCAGCAGCCGGATCCGGGACAGCCTCACAGATACGCAGTATTTT.

In DNA, the CDR3 is TGTGCCAGCAGCTTGGTTTCACAGGGGGCCAATTACGAGCAGTACTTC. Amino acids: CASSLVSQGANYEQYF. V usage is TRBV13 and J usage is TRBJ2-7; 9 bases are shared with TRBD1. After removal of 3 bases from V and 4 bases from J, the junction contained 10 bases not matched to a gene. The CDR3 has 16 residues. Germline values: CDR1 PRHDT, CDR2 FYEKMQ (reference sequence).

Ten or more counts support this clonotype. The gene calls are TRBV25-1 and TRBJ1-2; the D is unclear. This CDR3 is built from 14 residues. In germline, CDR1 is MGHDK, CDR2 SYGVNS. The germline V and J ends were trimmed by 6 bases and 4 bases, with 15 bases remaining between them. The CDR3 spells CASSELAPPYGYTF. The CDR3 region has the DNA TGTGCCAGCAGCGAACTTGCACCTCCCTATGGCTACACCTTC.

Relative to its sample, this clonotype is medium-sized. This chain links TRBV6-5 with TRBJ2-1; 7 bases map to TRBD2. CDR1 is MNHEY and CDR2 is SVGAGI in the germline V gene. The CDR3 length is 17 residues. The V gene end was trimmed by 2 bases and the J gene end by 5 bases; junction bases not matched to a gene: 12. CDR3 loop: CASSYTSSSGLNNEQFF. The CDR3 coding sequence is TGTGCCAGCAGTTACACTTCTTCTAGCGGACTTAACAATGAGCAGTTCTTC.

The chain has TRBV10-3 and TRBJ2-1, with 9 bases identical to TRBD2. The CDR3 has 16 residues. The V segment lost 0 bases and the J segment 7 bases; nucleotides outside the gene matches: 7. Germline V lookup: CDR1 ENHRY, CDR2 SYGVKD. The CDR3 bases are TGTGCCATCAGTGAGTCTGCGCGGGGGGGATGGAATGAGCAGTTCTTC. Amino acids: CAISESARGGWNEQFF.

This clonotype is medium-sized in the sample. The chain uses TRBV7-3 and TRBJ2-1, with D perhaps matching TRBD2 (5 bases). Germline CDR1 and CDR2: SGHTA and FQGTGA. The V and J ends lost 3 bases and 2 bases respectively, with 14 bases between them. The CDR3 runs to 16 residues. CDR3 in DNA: TGTGCCAGCAGCTTGCTTGTCGGGGTCACCTACAATGAGCAGTTCTTC. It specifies CASSLLVGVTYNEQFF.

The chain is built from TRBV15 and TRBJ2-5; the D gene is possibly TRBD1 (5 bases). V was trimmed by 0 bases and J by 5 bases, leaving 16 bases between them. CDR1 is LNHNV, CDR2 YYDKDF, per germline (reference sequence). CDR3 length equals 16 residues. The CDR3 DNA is TGTGCCACCAGCAGAGATCCGACAGACGGAGAGGAGACCCAGTACTTC. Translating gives CATSRDPTDGEETQYF.

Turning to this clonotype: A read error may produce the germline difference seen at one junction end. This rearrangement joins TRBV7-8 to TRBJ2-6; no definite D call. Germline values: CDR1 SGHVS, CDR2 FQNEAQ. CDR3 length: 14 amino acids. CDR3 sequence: CASSSSSVANVLTF. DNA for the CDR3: TGTGCCAGCAGTAGCAGCTCTGTGGCCAACGTCCTGACTTTC.